These T cell receptor beta chains were read from a single sample in a study of siplizumab effects on memory and regulatory T cells. TCRdb keeps only in-frame clones here, not all; method: immunoSEQ multiplex PCR. The sample has more than 60,000 clones; just over 95% are singletons. The sample comprised naive CD8+ T cells sorted from blood. Every receptor here comes from a human donor in good health. CDR3s include the opening cysteine and the closing phenylalanine or tryptophan. Fields, in order: D gene, clone size, V gene, J gene, CDR3 protein, CDR3 DNA. The D gene is left open where the match is weak. Clone size is not always given. Where it is, it says once, few, many or a class for expanded clones.

d_gene: .
abundance: .
v_gene: TRBV7-2
j_gene: TRBJ2-5
CDR3aa: CASSLYGAAETQYF
CDR3nt: TGTGCCAGCAGCTTATACGGAGCTGCGGAGACCCAGTACTTC

d_gene: .
abundance: .
v_gene: TRBV4-2
j_gene: TRBJ1-2
CDR3aa: CASSQGQWTALSDGYTF
CDR3nt: TGTGCCAGCAGCCAAGGGCAGTGGACAGCCCTATCCGATGGCTACACCTTC

d_gene: TRBD1
abundance: .
v_gene: TRBV27
j_gene: TRBJ1-3
CDR3aa: CASSWDRGIGNTIYF
CDR3nt: TGTGCCAGCAGTTGGGACAGGGGGATTGGAAACACCATATATTTT

d_gene: .
abundance: .
v_gene: TRBV7-6
j_gene: TRBJ2-3
CDR3aa: CASSLNGGGTDTQYF
CDR3nt: TGTGCCAGCAGCTTAAACGGGGGCGGCACAGATACGCAGTATTTT

d_gene: TRBD1
abundance: .
v_gene: TRBV11-2
j_gene: TRBJ2-3
CDR3aa: CASSLDPGGEIDDTQYF
CDR3nt: TGTGCCAGCAGCTTAGATCCAGGGGGCGAGATAGATGATACGCAGTATTTT

d_gene: .
abundance: .
v_gene: TRBV29-1
j_gene: TRBJ1-2
CDR3aa: CSSARSADDGYTF
CDR3nt: TGCAGCTCCGCGAGGTCAGCAGACGATGGCTACACCTTC

d_gene: .
abundance: .
v_gene: TRBV2
j_gene: TRBJ1-1
CDR3aa: CASSEVASIEAFF
CDR3nt: TGTGCCAGCAGTGAAGTTGCCTCAATTGAAGCTTTCTTT

d_gene: .
abundance: .
v_gene: TRBV6-5
j_gene: TRBJ2-2
CDR3aa: CASLTDTGELFF
CDR3nt: TGTGCCAGCCTAACCGACACCGGGGAGCTGTTTTTT

d_gene: .
abundance: .
v_gene: TRBV6-5
j_gene: TRBJ2-7
CDR3aa: CASSYVGSSYEQYF
CDR3nt: TGTGCCAGCAGTTACGTTGGAAGCTCCTACGAGCAGTACTTC

d_gene: TRBD1
abundance: .
v_gene: TRBV5-4
j_gene: TRBJ1-2
CDR3aa: CASGQSGGPYGYTF
CDR3nt: TGTGCCAGCGGTCAATCAGGGGGCCCCTATGGCTACACCTTC

d_gene: .
abundance: .
v_gene: TRBV28
j_gene: TRBJ2-6
CDR3aa: CASTWAPGANVLTF
CDR3nt: TGTGCCAGCACCTGGGCGCCCGGGGCCAACGTCCTGACTTTC

d_gene: .
abundance: .
v_gene: TRBV4-1
j_gene: TRBJ1-2
CDR3aa: CASSQDGRAVYGYTF
CDR3nt: TGCGCCAGCAGCCAAGATGGCCGTGCAGTCTATGGCTACACCTTC

d_gene: TRBD1
abundance: .
v_gene: TRBV7-9
j_gene: TRBJ1-5
CDR3aa: CASSLGDREHF
CDR3nt: TGTGCCAGCAGCTTGGGGGACAGGGAGCATTTT

d_gene: .
abundance: .
v_gene: TRBV6-1
j_gene: TRBJ1-1
CDR3aa: CASSPHGEGYTEAFF
CDR3nt: TGTGCCAGCAGCCCCCACGGGGAGGGGTACACTGAAGCTTTCTTT

d_gene: TRBD2
abundance: .
v_gene: TRBV27
j_gene: TRBJ2-7
CDR3aa: CASSSISFLAGKTYEQYF
CDR3nt: TGTGCCAGCAGTTCAATCTCCTTCCTAGCGGGGAAAACCTACGAGCAGTACTTC

d_gene: .
abundance: .
v_gene: TRBV9
j_gene: TRBJ1-1
CDR3aa: CASSGTGSPEAFF
CDR3nt: TGTGCCAGCAGCGGAACAGGTAGCCCCGAAGCTTTCTTT

d_gene: .
abundance: .
v_gene: TRBV6-1
j_gene: TRBJ1-2
CDR3aa: CASSELSGFPAYGYTF
CDR3nt: TGTGCCAGCAGTGAATTGTCCGGGTTTCCAGCCTATGGCTACACCTTC

d_gene: TRBD2
abundance: .
v_gene: TRBV11-2
j_gene: TRBJ2-1
CDR3aa: CASSIERGDYNEQFF
CDR3nt: TGTGCCAGCAGCATCGAGCGGGGCGATTACAATGAGCAGTTCTTC

d_gene: .
abundance: .
v_gene: TRBV19
j_gene: TRBJ1-2
CDR3aa: CASSADSSNYGYTF
CDR3nt: TGTGCCAGTAGTGCGGACAGTTCTAACTATGGCTACACCTTC

d_gene: TRBD2
abundance: once
v_gene: TRBV4-1
j_gene: TRBJ2-5
CDR3aa: CASSSRTSGVYQETQYF
CDR3nt: TGCGCCAGCAGCTCACGGACTAGCGGGGTCTACCAAGAGACCCAGTACTTC

d_gene: .
abundance: .
v_gene: TRBV7-2
j_gene: TRBJ1-1
CDR3aa: CASSPFGGGEAFF
CDR3nt: TGTGCCAGTAGCCCCTTTGGGGGAGGTGAAGCTTTCTTT

d_gene: .
abundance: .
v_gene: TRBV11-2
j_gene: TRBJ2-5
CDR3aa: CASRGGTNPETQYF
CDR3nt: TGTGCCAGCAGGGGAGGGACAAACCCAGAGACCCAGTACTTC

d_gene: .
abundance: .
v_gene: TRBV27
j_gene: TRBJ2-5
CDR3aa: CASGDGPLQYF
CDR3nt: TGTGCCAGCGGCGACGGCCCGCTCCAGTACTTC

d_gene: .
abundance: .
v_gene: TRBV7-9
j_gene: TRBJ2-7
CDR3aa: CASSPVASNYEQYF
CDR3nt: TGTGCCAGCAGCCCCGTGGCTTCTAACTACGAGCAGTACTTC

d_gene: .
abundance: .
v_gene: TRBV27
j_gene: TRBJ1-5
CDR3aa: CASSFQGMDQPQHF
CDR3nt: TGTGCCAGCAGTTTCCAGGGGATGGATCAGCCCCAGCATTTT

d_gene: TRBD1
abundance: .
v_gene: TRBV9
j_gene: TRBJ2-1
CDR3aa: CASSVPDAGTDYNEQFF
CDR3nt: TGTGCCAGCAGCGTTCCCGACGCCGGGACAGATTACAATGAGCAGTTCTTC

d_gene: .
abundance: .
v_gene: TRBV14
j_gene: TRBJ1-1
CDR3aa: CASSGQIGTEAFF
CDR3nt: TGTGCCAGCAGCGGACAAATCGGGACTGAAGCTTTCTTT

d_gene: TRBD1
abundance: .
v_gene: TRBV7-6
j_gene: TRBJ2-5
CDR3aa: CASSLTQGAGETQYF
CDR3nt: TGTGCCAGCAGCTTGACTCAGGGGGCGGGGGAGACCCAGTACTTC

d_gene: .
abundance: .
v_gene: TRBV9
j_gene: TRBJ1-4
CDR3aa: CASSVGTDEKLFF
CDR3nt: TGTGCCAGCAGCGTAGGGACAGATGAAAAACTGTTTTTT

d_gene: .
abundance: .
v_gene: TRBV5-4
j_gene: TRBJ1-2
CDR3aa: CASSSRSDPIYGYTF
CDR3nt: TGTGCCAGCAGCTCACGCTCGGACCCAATATATGGCTACACCTTC

d_gene: .
abundance: .
v_gene: TRBV13
j_gene: TRBJ1-5
CDR3aa: CASSLGGVGSNQPQHF
CDR3nt: TGTGCCAGCAGCTTAGGGGGGGTTGGGAGCAATCAGCCCCAGCATTTT

d_gene: TRBD1
abundance: .
v_gene: TRBV4-3
j_gene: TRBJ1-1
CDR3aa: CASSRDRGVTEAFF
CDR3nt: TGCGCCAGCAGCCGAGACAGGGGGGTAACTGAAGCTTTCTTT

d_gene: .
abundance: .
v_gene: TRBV21-1
j_gene: TRBJ2-3
CDR3aa: CASSSGVVRDTQYF
CDR3nt: TGTGCCAGCAGCTCGGGAGTAGTACGGGATACGCAGTATTTT

d_gene: .
abundance: .
v_gene: TRBV6-5
j_gene: TRBJ2-3
CDR3aa: CASSYGSYTDTQYF
CDR3nt: TGTGCCAGCAGTTACGGATCCTACACAGATACGCAGTATTTT

d_gene: TRBD2
abundance: .
v_gene: TRBV10-2
j_gene: TRBJ2-3
CDR3aa: CASSESSSGSDTQYF
CDR3nt: TGCGCCAGCAGTGAGTCTTCTAGCGGATCAGATACGCAGTATTTT

d_gene: .
abundance: few
v_gene: TRBV19
j_gene: TRBJ1-2
CDR3aa: CASSQGGDPYGYTF
CDR3nt: TGTGCCAGTAGCCAAGGTGGGGATCCCTATGGCTACACCTTC

d_gene: .
abundance: .
v_gene: TRBV7-9
j_gene: TRBJ2-7
CDR3aa: CASSLPAGDMASYEQYF
CDR3nt: TGTGCCAGCAGCTTACCAGCTGGGGACATGGCCTCCTACGAGCAGTACTTC

d_gene: TRBD2
abundance: .
v_gene: TRBV7-9
j_gene: TRBJ2-5
CDR3aa: CASSLDGTSLGETQYF
CDR3nt: TGTGCCAGCAGCTTAGACGGGACTAGCTTAGGAGAGACCCAGTACTTC

d_gene: .
abundance: .
v_gene: TRBV14
j_gene: TRBJ2-7
CDR3aa: CASSQVGGEQYF
CDR3nt: TGTGCCAGCAGCCAAGTCGGAGGCGAGCAGTACTTC

d_gene: .
abundance: .
v_gene: TRBV5-6
j_gene: TRBJ1-5
CDR3aa: CASSLGGGNQPQHF
CDR3nt: TGTGCCAGCAGCTTGGGGGGAGGCAATCAGCCCCAGCATTTT

d_gene: TRBD2
abundance: .
v_gene: TRBV7-9
j_gene: TRBJ2-2
CDR3aa: CASSQAQLAVNTGELFF
CDR3nt: TGTGCCAGCAGCCAGGCGCAACTAGCGGTGAACACCGGGGAGCTGTTTTTT

d_gene: .
abundance: .
v_gene: TRBV19
j_gene: TRBJ1-1
CDR3aa: CASSILGGVLGSNTEAFF
CDR3nt: TGTGCCAGTAGTATATTGGGGGGGGTTTTGGGCTCGAACACTGAAGCTTTCTTT

d_gene: TRBD2
abundance: .
v_gene: TRBV27
j_gene: TRBJ2-3
CDR3aa: CASSRTSGGRDTQYF
CDR3nt: TGTGCCAGCAGTCGCACTAGCGGCGGCCGAGATACGCAGTATTTT

d_gene: TRBD1
abundance: .
v_gene: TRBV5-4
j_gene: TRBJ2-7
CDR3aa: CASSSGTGGYEQYF
CDR3nt: TGTGCCAGCAGCTCCGGGACAGGGGGATACGAGCAGTACTTC

d_gene: .
abundance: .
v_gene: TRBV6-5
j_gene: TRBJ1-2
CDR3aa: CASSYSSKGYTF
CDR3nt: TGTGCCAGCAGTTACTCGTCTAAGGGCTACACCTTC

d_gene: .
abundance: .
v_gene: TRBV19
j_gene: TRBJ1-1
CDR3aa: CASSILNTEAFF
CDR3nt: TGTGCCAGTAGTATCTTGAACACTGAAGCTTTCTTT

d_gene: TRBD2
abundance: once
v_gene: TRBV6-6
j_gene: TRBJ2-3
CDR3aa: CASSSSGTSATDTQYF
CDR3nt: TGTGCCAGCAGTTCCTCCGGGACTAGCGCCACAGATACGCAGTATTTT

d_gene: .
abundance: .
v_gene: TRBV28
j_gene: TRBJ2-7
CDR3aa: CATYRDEQYF
CDR3nt: TGTGCCACCTATAGGGACGAGCAGTACTTC

d_gene: .
abundance: .
v_gene: TRBV30
j_gene: TRBJ1-2
CDR3aa: CASTPAARKTTANYGYTF
CDR3nt: TGTGCCTCTACTCCGGCGGCCAGAAAAACAACAGCTAACTATGGCTACACCTTC

d_gene: TRBD1
abundance: .
v_gene: TRBV27
j_gene: TRBJ1-1
CDR3aa: CASSRPPRQGVNTEAFF
CDR3nt: TGTGCCAGCAGCCGCCCCCCCCGACAGGGGGTGAACACTGAAGCTTTCTTT

d_gene: TRBD2
abundance: .
v_gene: TRBV28
j_gene: TRBJ2-2
CDR3aa: CASSPPGGAMDTGELFF
CDR3nt: TGTGCCAGCAGCCCCCCCGGGGGGGCCATGGACACCGGGGAGCTGTTTTTT

d_gene: .
abundance: .
v_gene: TRBV6-7
j_gene: TRBJ2-7
CDR3aa: CASSYWVFSSYEQYF
CDR3nt: TGTGCCAGCAGTTATTGGGTATTTTCTTCCTACGAGCAGTACTTC

d_gene: .
abundance: .
v_gene: TRBV6-6
j_gene: TRBJ2-7
CDR3aa: CASSLDTLSSYEQYF
CDR3nt: TGTGCCAGCAGTCTGGATACCTTGAGCTCCTACGAGCAGTACTTC

d_gene: .
abundance: .
v_gene: TRBV5-6
j_gene: TRBJ2-4
CDR3aa: CASSPFSGDPAKNIQYF
CDR3nt: TGTGCCAGCAGCCCCTTTTCCGGGGATCCTGCCAAAAACATTCAGTACTTC

d_gene: .
abundance: .
v_gene: TRBV6-5
j_gene: TRBJ1-1
CDR3aa: CASSYSPAMNTEAFF
CDR3nt: TGTGCCAGCAGTTACTCGCCGGCCATGAACACTGAAGCTTTCTTT